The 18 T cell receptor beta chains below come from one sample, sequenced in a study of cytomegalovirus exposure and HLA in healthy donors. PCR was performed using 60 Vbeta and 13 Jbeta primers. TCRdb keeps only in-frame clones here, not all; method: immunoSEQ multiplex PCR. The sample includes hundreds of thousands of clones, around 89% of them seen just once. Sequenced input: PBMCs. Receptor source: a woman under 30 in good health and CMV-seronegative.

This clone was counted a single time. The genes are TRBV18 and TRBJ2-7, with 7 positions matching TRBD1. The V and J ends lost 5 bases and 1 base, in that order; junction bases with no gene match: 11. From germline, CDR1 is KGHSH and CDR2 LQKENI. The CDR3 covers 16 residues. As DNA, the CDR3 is TGTGCCAGCTCAACCATAGGGGGCAAGAAGTCCTACGAGCAGTACTTC. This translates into CASSTIGGKKSYEQYF.

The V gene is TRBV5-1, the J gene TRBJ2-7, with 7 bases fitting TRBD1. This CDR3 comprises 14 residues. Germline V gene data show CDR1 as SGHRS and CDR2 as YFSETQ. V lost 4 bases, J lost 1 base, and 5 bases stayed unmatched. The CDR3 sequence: CASSAPGQSYEQYF. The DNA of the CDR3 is TGCGCCAGCAGCGCTCCGGGACAGTCCTACGAGCAGTACTTC.

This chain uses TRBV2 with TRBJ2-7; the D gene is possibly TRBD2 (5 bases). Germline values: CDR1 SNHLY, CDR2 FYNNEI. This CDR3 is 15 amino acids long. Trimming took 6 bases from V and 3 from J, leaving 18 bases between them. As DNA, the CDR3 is TGTGCCAGCAGAGGTGGCTGGGGTGGAGGCTACGAGCAGTACTTC. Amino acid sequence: CASRGGWGGGYEQYF.

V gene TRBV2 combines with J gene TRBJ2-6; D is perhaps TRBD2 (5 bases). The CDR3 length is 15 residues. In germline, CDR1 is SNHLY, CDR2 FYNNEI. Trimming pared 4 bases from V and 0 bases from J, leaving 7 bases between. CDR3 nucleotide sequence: TGTGCCAGCAGTGCCCGGGACTCTGGGGCCAACGTCCTGACTTTC. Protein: CASSARDSGANVLTF.

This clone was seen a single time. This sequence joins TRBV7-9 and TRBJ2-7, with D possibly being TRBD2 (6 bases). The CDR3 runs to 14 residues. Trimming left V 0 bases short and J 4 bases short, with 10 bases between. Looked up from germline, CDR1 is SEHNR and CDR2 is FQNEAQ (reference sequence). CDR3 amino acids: CASSLAGGKYEQYF. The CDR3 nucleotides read TGTGCCAGCAGCTTAGCGGGAGGTAAATACGAGCAGTACTTC.

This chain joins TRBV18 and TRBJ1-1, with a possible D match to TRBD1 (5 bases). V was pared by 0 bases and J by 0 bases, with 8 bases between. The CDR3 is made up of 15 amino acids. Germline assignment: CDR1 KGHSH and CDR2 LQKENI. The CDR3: CASSPPDSMNTEAFF. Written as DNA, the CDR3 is TGTGCCAGCTCACCACCTGACAGCATGAACACTGAAGCTTTCTTT.

The CDR3 region has the DNA TGTGCCAGCAGTACGACCGGGGGGGCCCCCGCGGGCTACACCTTC. This codes for CASSTTGGAPAGYTF. This sequence joins TRBV7-3 and TRBJ1-2; D perhaps matches TRBD1 (6 bases). V lost 6 bases to trimming and J lost 8 bases, with 22 bases between them. Germline V gene sequence: CDR1 SGHTA, CDR2 FQGTGA. The CDR3 has 15 amino acids.

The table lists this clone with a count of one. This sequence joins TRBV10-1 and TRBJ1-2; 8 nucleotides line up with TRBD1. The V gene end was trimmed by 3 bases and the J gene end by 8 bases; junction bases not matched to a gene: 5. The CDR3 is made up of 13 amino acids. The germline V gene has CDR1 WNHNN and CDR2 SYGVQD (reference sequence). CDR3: CASSDNPGGGYTF. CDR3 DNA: TGCGCCAGCAGTGATAATCCAGGGGGCGGCTACACCTTC.

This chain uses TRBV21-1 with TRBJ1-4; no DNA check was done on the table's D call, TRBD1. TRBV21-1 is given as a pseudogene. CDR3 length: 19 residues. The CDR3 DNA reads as TGTGCCAGCAGTCCATCGTCCCGAGACACCGTTTCGACTAATGAAAAACTGTTTTTT. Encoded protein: CASSPSSRDTVSTNEKLFF.

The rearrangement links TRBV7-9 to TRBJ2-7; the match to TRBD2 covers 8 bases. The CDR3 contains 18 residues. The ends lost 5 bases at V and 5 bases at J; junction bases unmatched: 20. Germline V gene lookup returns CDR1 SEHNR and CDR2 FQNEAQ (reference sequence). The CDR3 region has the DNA TGTGCCAGCAGCCCCGCATGGGGGAGTACGGGAGGGGGTCACGAGCAGTACTTC. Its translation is CASSPAWGSTGGGHEQYF.

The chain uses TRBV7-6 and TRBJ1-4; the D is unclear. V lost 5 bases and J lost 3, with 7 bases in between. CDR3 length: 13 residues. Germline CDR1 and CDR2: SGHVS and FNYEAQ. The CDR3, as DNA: TGTGCCAGCAGCCCAGAAGCTAATGAAAAACTGTTTTTT. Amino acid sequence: CASSPEANEKLFF. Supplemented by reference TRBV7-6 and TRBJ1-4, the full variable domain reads GAGVSQSPRYKVTKRGQDVALRCDPISGHVSLYWYRQALGQGPEFLTYFNYEAQQDKSGLPNDRFSAERPEGSISTLTIQRTEQRDSAMYRCASSPEANEKLFFGSGTQLSVL.

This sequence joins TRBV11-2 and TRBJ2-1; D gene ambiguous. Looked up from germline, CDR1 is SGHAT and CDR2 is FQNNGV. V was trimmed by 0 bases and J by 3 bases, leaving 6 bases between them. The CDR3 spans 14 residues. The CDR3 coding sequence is TGTGCCAGCAGCTTAGACGCTATCTACAATGAGCAGTTCTTC. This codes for CASSLDAIYNEQFF.

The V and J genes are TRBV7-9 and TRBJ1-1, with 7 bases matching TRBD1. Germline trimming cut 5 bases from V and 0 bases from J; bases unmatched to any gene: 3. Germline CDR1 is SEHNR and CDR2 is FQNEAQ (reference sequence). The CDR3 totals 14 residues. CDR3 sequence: CASSAGQLNTEAFF. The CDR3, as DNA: TGTGCCAGCAGCGCGGGACAGCTGAACACTGAAGCTTTCTTT.

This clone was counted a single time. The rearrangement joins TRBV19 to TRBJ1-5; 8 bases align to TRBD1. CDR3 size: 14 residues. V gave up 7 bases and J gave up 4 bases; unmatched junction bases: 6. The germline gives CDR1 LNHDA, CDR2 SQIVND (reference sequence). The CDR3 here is CASNTGGYNQPQHF. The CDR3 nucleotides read TGTGCCAGTAACACAGGGGGATATAATCAGCCCCAGCATTTT.

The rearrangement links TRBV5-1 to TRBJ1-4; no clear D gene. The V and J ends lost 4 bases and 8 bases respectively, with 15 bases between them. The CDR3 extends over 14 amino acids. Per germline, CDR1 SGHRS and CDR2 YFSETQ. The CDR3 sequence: CASSLRPVQEKLFF. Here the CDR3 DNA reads TGCGCCAGCAGCCTCCGCCCAGTACAAGAAAAACTGTTTTTT.

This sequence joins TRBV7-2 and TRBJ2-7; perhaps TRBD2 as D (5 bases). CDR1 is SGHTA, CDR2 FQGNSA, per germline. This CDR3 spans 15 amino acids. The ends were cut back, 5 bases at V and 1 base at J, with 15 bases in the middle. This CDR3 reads CASSAEGGYSYEQYF. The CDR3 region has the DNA TGTGCCAGCAGCGCCGAGGGTGGGTATTCCTACGAGCAGTACTTC.

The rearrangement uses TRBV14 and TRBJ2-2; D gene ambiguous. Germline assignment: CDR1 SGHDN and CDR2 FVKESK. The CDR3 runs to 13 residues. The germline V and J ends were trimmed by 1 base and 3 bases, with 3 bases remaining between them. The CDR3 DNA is TGTGCCAGCAGCCAAGTATACACCGGGGAGCTGTTTTTT. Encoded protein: CASSQVYTGELFF.

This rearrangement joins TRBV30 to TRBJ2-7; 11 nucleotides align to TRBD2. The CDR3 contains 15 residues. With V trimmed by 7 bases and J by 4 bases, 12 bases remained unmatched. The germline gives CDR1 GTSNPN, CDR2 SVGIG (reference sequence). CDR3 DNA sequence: TGTGCCTTGGGAGATAGGGGACTAGCGGTTTACGAGCAGTACTTC. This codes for CALGDRGLAVYEQYF.